This T cell receptor (beta chain) was recorded in a study of T cell repertoires in cytomegalovirus infection. Study at large: CMV infection plus the matching HLA type was flagged by public TCR beta signatures.

MiXCR, applied by TCRdb to the reads, yields one record per CDR3 protein. The sample gives about 490,000 distinct CDR3 sequences, 26% of which show up once; approximately 13% is in the top ten. Per germline, CDR1 MDHEN and CDR2 SYDVKM. Trimming pared 2 bases from V and 12 bases from J, leaving 14 bases between. The CDR3 loop spans 13 amino acids. The chain recombines TRBV28 with TRBJ2-4; D perhaps matches TRBD1 (6 bases). Sequenced material: PBMCs. The receptor comes from a human donor in good health (CMV status not recorded). Some clones in this sample may be carry-over from other donors' samples. CDR3: CASSLNSVRGQYF. CDR3 coding DNA: TGTGCCAGCAGTTTAAATAGCGTCAGGGGTCAGTACTTC.